Listed below are T cell receptor beta chains from one sample, sequenced in a study of PD-1 blockade in classical Hodgkin lymphoma. Assay used: immunoSEQ multiplex PCR; TCRdb lists only in-frame clones, some missing. The table records fewer than 35,000 clones, roughly nine tenths of them present only once. The sequenced sample consisted of peripheral blood mononuclear cells (PBMCs). The receptors originated from a human donor with classical Hodgkin lymphoma. The CDR3 runs from the conserved cysteine through the conserved F or W. Fields, in order: clone size, V gene, CDR3 length, J gene, D gene, CDR3 protein, CDR3 DNA. D genes are given only for firm matches. Size values are once, few and many counts, or a class for expanded clones, and some rows have none.

.	TRBV14	19	TRBJ2-3	.	CASSQAGRESMVRTDTQYF	TGTGCCAGCAGCCAAGCAGGACGGGAGTCGATGGTCAGAACAGATACGCAGTATTTT
.	TRBV11-3	14	TRBJ2-3	.	CASSLGLWKDTQYF	TGTGCCAGCAGCTTAGGATTGTGGAAAGATACGCAGTATTTT
.	TRBV7-2	14	TRBJ2-1	TRBD2	CASSPGGSRDEQFF	TGTGCCAGCAGCCCGGGAGGGAGTCGGGATGAGCAGTTCTTC
.	TRBV5-1	15	TRBJ2-7	.	CASSLLGGSSYEQYF	TGCGCCAGCAGCCTCCTGGGTGGAAGCTCCTACGAGCAGTACTTC
.	TRBV10-3	13	TRBJ2-7	TRBD1	CATSRDRGREQYF	TGTGCCACCTCCCGGGACAGGGGGCGTGAGCAGTACTTC
once	TRBV19	16	TRBJ2-3	.	CASSIGIGKATDTQYF	TGTGCCAGTAGTATAGGAATCGGGAAGGCCACAGATACGCAGTATTTT
.	TRBV7-2	15	TRBJ2-1	TRBD2	CASSLETSGINEQFF	TGTGCCAGCAGCTTAGAGACTAGCGGGATTAATGAGCAGTTCTTC
once	TRBV5-8	13	TRBJ1-1	.	CASSLRNRDEAFF	TGTGCCAGCAGCTTAAGAAACAGGGATGAAGCTTTCTTT
.	TRBV2	12	TRBJ1-1	.	CARGGGGTEAFF	TGTGCCAGGGGCGGAGGGGGCACTGAAGCTTTCTTT
.	TRBV28	17	TRBJ1-2	TRBD1	CASSLYPDRGGNYGYTF	TGTGCCAGCAGTTTATATCCGGACAGGGGAGGGAACTATGGCTACACCTTC
.	TRBV7-2	19	TRBJ2-3	TRBD2	CASSVSVTSGRARSDTQYF	TGTGCCAGCAGCGTCAGCGTAACTAGCGGGAGGGCCAGGTCAGATACGCAGTATTTT
.	TRBV28	14	TRBJ1-5	.	CASSLSGENQPQHF	TGTGCCAGCAGTTTATCTGGGGAGAATCAGCCCCAGCATTTT
.	TRBV27	14	TRBJ1-1	.	CASRREVRNTEAFF	TGTGCCAGCAGGAGGGAAGTGAGGAACACTGAAGCTTTCTTT
.	TRBV10-1	11	TRBJ2-7	.	CASSGGYEQYF	TGCGCCAGCAGTGGGGGGTACGAGCAGTACTTC
.	TRBV7-2	14	TRBJ2-3	TRBD2	CASRASGRWDTQYF	TGTGCCAGCCGCGCTAGCGGGAGGTGGGATACGCAGTATTTT
once	TRBV18	15	TRBJ1-3	.	CASSRTANSGNTIYF	TGTGCCAGCTCAAGGACGGCAAACTCTGGAAACACCATATATTTT
few	TRBV12-5	17	TRBJ2-3	TRBD2	CASGLAGLANPPREQYF	TGTGCTAGTGGTTTGGCGGGACTAGCGAATCCACCGCGTGAGCAGTATTTT
.	TRBV28	13	TRBJ2-1	.	CASSFTGRDEQFF	TGTGCCAGCAGTTTTACGGGTCGGGATGAGCAGTTCTTC
.	TRBV27	13	TRBJ2-1	.	CASRDSYYNEQFF	TGTGCCAGCAGGGACAGTTACTACAATGAGCAGTTCTTC
.	TRBV15	15	TRBJ2-1	TRBD2	CATSPGGERDNEQFF	TGTGCCACCAGCCCGGGGGGGGAGAGGGACAATGAGCAGTTCTTC